The 30 T cell receptor beta chains in this list originate from one sample, sequenced in a study of shared clonotypes between healthy human individuals. The method was immunoSEQ multiplex PCR; TCRdb's version includes in-frame clones alone and lacks a portion of them. The profile shows 450,000 or so clones, more than 70% of them singletons. What was sequenced was PBMCs. All receptors come from a woman aged 40 to 49 in good health. Some clones in this sample may be carry-over from other donors' samples.

This clone came up a few times. The CDR3 nucleotides read TGTGCCAGCAGCTTAGCGGTGAGAACAGGGGGACTGGGGTCCTACGAGCAGTACTTC. Its protein product is CASSLAVRTGGLGSYEQYF. This chain joins TRBV7-1 and TRBJ2-7, with 8 bases identical to TRBD1. TRBV7-1 is designated an ORF whose function remains uncertain. With V trimmed by 4 bases and J by 1 base, 18 bases remained unmatched. The CDR3 runs 19 residues.

V and J are TRBV9 and TRBJ1-4; perhaps TRBD1 as D (5 bases). Germline V gene sequence: CDR1 SGDLS, CDR2 YYNGEE. Trimming removed 4 bases from V and 5 bases from J, with 21 bases in between. This CDR3 is 17 amino acids long. The CDR3 sequence: CASSPHLAAGRNEKLFF. CDR3 coding DNA: TGTGCCAGCAGCCCCCACCTCGCCGCGGGACGAAATGAAAAACTGTTTTTT.

The V call is TRBV20-1, the J call TRBJ2-1; unclear D gene. V lost 0 bases and J 8 bases, leaving 5 bases between the germline ends. This CDR3 is built from 11 residues. Looked up from germline, CDR1 is DFQATT and CDR2 is SNEGSKA (reference sequence). The CDR3 protein is CSARDLDEQFF. As DNA, the CDR3 is TGCAGTGCTAGAGATCTCGATGAGCAGTTCTTC.

Regarding this clone: A far larger clone is only one base removed, so a read error is likely. This rearrangement joins TRBV29-1 to TRBJ1-1; D ambiguous. The germline gives CDR1 SQVTM, CDR2 ANQGSEA. V lost 3 bases and J 1 base, leaving 9 bases between the germline ends. The length of the CDR3 is 13 residues. The CDR3 DNA reads TGCAGCGTTGAGGTCGGCGGGAACACTGAAGCTTTCTTT. Residues: CSVEVGGNTEAFF.

The chain joins TRBV4-3 to TRBJ2-5; D not resolved. The last part of the DNA fits TRBJ2-7 better; the J call may be wrong. CDR3 size: 14 residues. Germline V lookup: CDR1 LGHNA, CDR2 YSLEER. This chain's CDR3 is CASSQDLQSYEQYF. CDR3 DNA sequence: TGCGCCAGCAGCCAAGATCTCCAGTCCTACGAGCAGTACTTC.

For this clone: The likely explanation is a read error, given a far larger clone one base away. V is TRBV30 and J is TRBJ2-3; 11 bases agree with TRBD2. The CDR3 length is 16 residues. CDR1 and CDR2 from the germline V gene are GTSNPN and SVGIG (reference sequence). CDR3 residues: CAWSGRLAGGPDAQYF. CDR3 in DNA: TGTGCCTGGAGTGGGCGGCTAGCGGGAGGACCAGATGCGCAGTATTTT.

The chain links TRBV10-3 to TRBJ1-6; no clear D gene. The CDR3 runs 12 residues. Germline V gene data show CDR1 as ENHRY and CDR2 as SYGVKD. The germline V and J ends were trimmed by 6 bases and 8 bases, with 8 bases remaining between them. DNA for the CDR3: TGTGCCATCAGGAAATTGGATTCACCCCTCCACTTT. Residues: CAIRKLDSPLHF.

This rearrangement joins TRBV5-6 to TRBJ2-2; unclear D gene. Looked up from germline, CDR1 is SGHDT and CDR2 is YYEEEE. V was trimmed by 0 bases and J by 3 bases, leaving 6 bases between them. The CDR3 totals 14 residues. CDR3 nucleotides: TGTGCCAGCAGCTTGGGCCGATACACCGGGGAGCTGTTTTTT. Amino acids: CASSLGRYTGELFF.

Regarding this clone: One base separates it from a far larger clone, so it is likely a read error. This chain joins TRBV6-4 and TRBJ2-7; weak D call: TRBD2 (5 bases). Germline V gives CDR1 MRHNA, CDR2 SNTAGT. This CDR3 has 12 amino acids. V dropped 6 bases and J dropped 4 bases, with 10 bases sitting between them. The CDR3 protein is CASSSSNYEQYF. The CDR3 DNA is TGTGCCAGCAGCTCTAGCAATTACGAGCAGTACTTC.

As for this clone: With a far larger clone one base away, a read error is the likely cause. The conserved phenylalanine or tryptophan is not found at the CDR3 terminus, so this likely reflects a read error. The chain employs TRBV4-2 and TRBJ2-7, with D possibly being TRBD1 or TRBD2 (5 bases each). This CDR3 has 16 amino acids. V gave up 0 bases and J gave up 5 bases, with 17 bases separating them. The germline V gene encodes CDR1 LGHNA and CDR2 YNFKEQ. The CDR3 loop reads CASSQDEGQGVDEQYS. The CDR3 DNA sequence: TGTGCCAGCAGCCAAGACGAGGGGCAGGGCGTCGACGAGCAGTACTCC.

V is TRBV27 and J is TRBJ1-4; D is unresolved. V gave up 8 bases and J gave up 0 bases, with 13 bases separating them. From germline, CDR1 is MNHEY and CDR2 SMNVEV (reference sequence). CDR3 length equals 15 residues. CDR3 DNA: TGTGCCAGCCCTAGGCCGGGATCAACTAATGAAAAACTGTTTTTT. The encoded protein is CASPRPGSTNEKLFF.

This chain links TRBV7-3 with TRBJ2-1; TRBD2 agrees at 11 bases. V trimming: 5 bases; J trimming: 3 bases; junction bases outside the gene matches: 12. Germline values: CDR1 SGHTA, CDR2 FQGTGA. The CDR3 loop spans 18 amino acids. This CDR3 is CASSLLAGGWDVYNEQFF. The CDR3 DNA reads TGTGCCAGCAGCCTCCTAGCGGGAGGTTGGGACGTCTACAATGAGCAGTTCTTC. The entire variable domain, with the rest obtained from reference TRBV7-3 and TRBJ2-1, is as follows: GAGVSQTPSNKVTEKGKYVELRCDPISGHTALYWYRQSLGQGPEFLIYFQGTGAADDSGLPNDRFFAVRPEGSVSTLKIQRTERGDSAVYLCASSLLAGGWDVYNEQFFGPGTRLTVL.

This clone was counted ten times or more. The chain combines TRBV27 with TRBJ2-1; D gene unclear. From germline, CDR1 is MNHEY and CDR2 SMNVEV (reference sequence). This CDR3 has 13 amino acids. Trimming removed 3 bases from V and 8 bases from J, with 11 bases in between. The CDR3: CASSLWSSDEQFF. CDR3 nucleotides: TGTGCCAGCAGTTTGTGGTCATCGGATGAGCAGTTCTTC.

The rearrangement links TRBV19 to TRBJ1-5, with D possibly TRBD1 on 6 matching bases. The CDR3 covers 15 residues. The V gene's germline CDR1 is LNHDA and CDR2 SQIVND (reference sequence). V dropped 3 bases and J dropped 6 bases, with 15 bases sitting between them. CDR3 residues: CASSIARQAGQPQHF. CDR3 coding DNA: TGTGCCAGTAGTATTGCCAGACAGGCGGGTCAGCCCCAGCATTTT. Full variable domain (remainder filled in from reference TRBV19 and TRBJ1-5): DGGITQSPKYLFRKEGQNVTLSCEQNLNHDAMYWYRQDPGQGLRLIYYSQIVNDFQKGDIAEGYSVSREKKESFPLTVTSAQKNPTAFYLCASSIARQAGQPQHFGDGTRLSIL.

In this sample, this clone turned up many times. The V gene is TRBV2, the J gene TRBJ2-3, with D perhaps TRBD2 (7 bases). The V gene lost 7 bases and the J gene lost 4 bases, with 21 bases spanning the gap. The CDR3 length is 16 residues. Looked up from germline, CDR1 is SNHLY and CDR2 is FYNNEI. CDR3 DNA: TGTGCCAGCACGGGCTCGCGGGGGCCCGGGGCAGATACGCAGTATTTT. It encodes CASTGSRGPGADTQYF.

The V call is TRBV5-4, the J call TRBJ1-3; TRBD1 matches at 8 bases. The CDR3 covers 18 residues. Germline-derived CDR1 and CDR2 are SGHNT and YYREEE (reference sequence). Trimming took 0 bases from V and 0 from J; bases not matched to a gene: 8. DNA for the CDR3: TGTGCCAGCAGCTTGGGCCGGGACAGGCAAAACTCTGGAAACACCATATATTTT. This sequence encodes CASSLGRDRQNSGNTIYF.

This chain joins TRBV19 and TRBJ1-5; unclear D gene. V was trimmed by 0 bases and J by 6 bases, leaving 6 bases between them. The CDR3 extends over 13 amino acids. CDR1 LNHDA and CDR2 SQIVND come from the germline V gene (reference sequence). The CDR3 region has the DNA TGTGCCAGTAGTATAGAACCAAGTCAGCCCCAGCATTTT. Translating it yields CASSIEPSQPQHF.

Notes on this clone: A far larger clone is one nucleotide away, so this likely arose from a read error. The J gene is TRBJ2-3, the V gene TRBV6-1; 10 bases agree with TRBD2. J lost 4 bases, V lost 1 base, and 2 bases had no gene match. CDR3 length: 15 residues. The germline V gene has CDR1 MNHNS and CDR2 SASEGT. The CDR3 is CASSEGTSGSDTQYF. The CDR3 DNA follows: TGTGCCAGCAGTGAAGGGACTAGCGGCTCAGATACGCAGTATTTT.

V usage is TRBV6-5 and J usage is TRBJ2-2, with D hard to call. From germline, CDR1 is MNHEY and CDR2 SVGAGI. The CDR3 contains 11 residues. Trimming removed 5 bases at V and 6 bases at J, with 4 bases between. CDR3 sequence (DNA): TGTGCCAGCAGTCGATCCGGGGAGCTGTTTTTT. It translates to CASSRSGELFF.

Turning to this clone: This sequence is one base from a far larger clone and is likely a read error. Given the absence of the conserved phenylalanine or tryptophan at the CDR3 end, a read error is likely. The rearrangement links TRBV9 to TRBJ1-1, with TRBD1 as a possible D gene (6 bases). V was trimmed by 4 bases and J by 4 bases, leaving 11 bases between them. Germline values: CDR1 SGDLS, CDR2 YYNGEE. CDR3 length: 13 residues. The CDR3 nucleotides read TGTGCCAGCAGCACACAGGGAGCCACTGAAGCTTTCCTT. Amino acid sequence: CASSTQGATEAFL.

The chain is built from TRBV2 and TRBJ1-5; 9 bases are a match to TRBD1. The CDR3 has 13 residues. The germline V gene has CDR1 SNHLY and CDR2 FYNNEI. With 7 bases clipped from V and 7 bases from J, the junction kept 5 bases outside the gene matches. CDR3 coding DNA: TGTGCCAGCACTCCGACAGGGGGGCAGCCCCAGCATTTT. It specifies CASTPTGGQPQHF.

This clone was detected once. A far larger clone is off by one base, so a read error is likely. The CDR3 reads CASSARLVIRDPYF. CDR3 nucleotide sequence: TGTGCCAGCAGCGCAAGACTAGTCATCAGAGACCCGTACTTC. This sequence joins TRBV9 and TRBJ2-5, with D possibly being TRBD2 (6 bases). V was cut by 3 bases and J by 13 bases, with 22 bases left in between. This CDR3 spans 14 amino acids. Germline CDR1 and CDR2: SGDLS and YYNGEE.

The chain links TRBV28 to TRBJ2-7; 7 nucleotides match TRBD2. The germline gives CDR1 MDHEN, CDR2 SYDVKM. The CDR3 covers 15 residues. The junction had 7 bases not matched to a gene; V was cut back by 3 bases and J by 2 bases. The CDR3, as DNA: TGTGCCAGCAGTTTCCTAGCGGCAAATCCCTACGAGCAGTACTTC. Translated, it gives CASSFLAANPYEQYF.

V is TRBV28 and J is TRBJ2-1; D gene uncertain. The V gene's germline CDR1 is MDHEN and CDR2 SYDVKM. This CDR3 comprises 15 residues. With 1 base removed from V and 0 bases from J, the gap between germline ends came to 7 bases. The CDR3 nucleotides are TGTGCCAGCAGTTTATTAGGGTCCTCCTACAATGAGCAGTTCTTC. As protein: CASSLLGSSYNEQFF.

In this sample, this clone turned up a few times. The chain joins TRBV4-2 to TRBJ2-7, with TRBD2 as a possible D gene (6 bases). The V gene's germline CDR1 is LGHNA and CDR2 YNFKEQ. The CDR3 is 15 residues long. Deletions cut 0 bases from V and 1 base from J, with 10 bases between. The CDR3 loop is CASSQERDGSYEQYF. The CDR3 nucleotides are TGTGCCAGCAGCCAAGAGCGGGACGGATCCTACGAGCAGTACTTC.

In its sample, this clone was seen a few times. The chain carries TRBV9 and TRBJ2-7, with no clear D. V was pared by 4 bases and J by 4 bases, with 12 bases between. This CDR3 is built from 13 residues. CDR1 SGDLS and CDR2 YYNGEE come from the germline V gene. The CDR3 loop is CASSPNDWYEQYF. In DNA, the CDR3 is TGTGCCAGCAGCCCAAACGACTGGTACGAGCAGTACTTC.

As regards this clone: The same CDR3 can be traced to other DNA sequences in this sample. The V and J genes are TRBV28 and TRBJ1-5; no clear D gene. The germline V gene has CDR1 MDHEN and CDR2 SYDVKM. The CDR3 has 14 residues. V gave up 3 bases and J gave up 0 bases, with 6 bases separating them. The CDR3 nucleotides read TGTGCCAGCAGTTTGGACCCTAGCAATCAGCCCCAGCATTTT. It encodes CASSLDPSNQPQHF.

V is TRBV2 and J is TRBJ1-4; maybe TRBD1 (5 bases). This CDR3 contains 14 residues. With 3 bases removed from V and 5 bases from J, the gap between germline ends came to 10 bases. CDR1 and CDR2 from the germline V gene are SNHLY and FYNNEI. CDR3: CASSDSGWNEKLFF. The CDR3 DNA is TGTGCCAGCAGTGATTCAGGGTGGAATGAAAAACTGTTTTTT.

The J gene is TRBJ1-3, the V gene TRBV7-2, with 7 bases aligning to TRBD1. Unmatched junction bases numbered 1, after V lost 3 bases and J lost 2 bases. Germline CDR1 is SGHTA and CDR2 is FQGNSA. The CDR3 extends over 14 amino acids. DNA for the CDR3: TGTGCCAGCAGCTTTACAGGGGCTGGAAACACCATATATTTT. Its protein is CASSFTGAGNTIYF.

This clone was seen a few times. The chain uses TRBV5-6 and TRBJ2-5; 7 bases line up with TRBD2. Germline V gene data show CDR1 as SGHDT and CDR2 as YYEEEE. The CDR3 is made up of 13 amino acids. V was clipped by 4 bases and J by 5 bases; unmatched bases: 5. CDR3 amino acids: CASSAGLVETQYF. The CDR3 bases are TGTGCCAGCAGCGCAGGACTAGTGGAGACCCAGTACTTC.